The 9 T cell receptor beta chains below come from one sample, sequenced in a study of blood T cell repertoires in COVID-19. Using immunoSEQ multiplex PCR, the repertoire was profiled, and TCRdb retains in-frame clones only, with some absent. The table has around 50,000 clones, roughly 82% seen once. The sequenced sample was peripheral blood. The source is a man aged 35 to 55 with acute or convalescent COVID-19.

The chain uses TRBV12-3 or TRBV12-4 and TRBJ2-5; tentative D call: TRBD2 (6 bases). This CDR3 has 13 residues. V was shortened by 7 bases and J by 1 base, with 10 bases between the two germline ends. The CDR3 DNA reads TGTGCCAGCAAGCGGGTCGCCCAAGAGACCCAGTACTTC. Amino acids: CASKRVAQETQYF.

For this clone: Possible read error: a much larger clone is one base away. Other DNA sequences in the sample encode the same CDR3. CDR3 DNA sequence: TGTGCCAGCAGTTCCTACTACGAGCAGTACTTC. This gives the protein CASSSYYEQYF. The chain uses TRBV6-2 or TRBV6-3 and TRBJ2-7; unclear D gene. Germline loops: CDR1 MNHEY, CDR2 SVGEGT. The CDR3 extends over 11 amino acids. Trimming left V 4 bases short and J 3 bases short, with 4 bases between.

V and J are TRBV11-2 and TRBJ1-4; possibly TRBD1 for D (5 bases). Germline V gives CDR1 SGHAT, CDR2 FQNNGV. Trimming shortened V by 6 bases and J by 7 bases, and 9 bases separated the two germline ends. CDR3 length equals 12 residues. The CDR3 DNA reads as TGTGCCAGCAGTCAGGGAACTGAAAAACTGTTTTTT. It specifies CASSQGTEKLFF.

The gene calls are TRBV5-6 and TRBJ2-2; no firm D call. The CDR3 totals 15 residues. Germline lookup yields CDR1 SGHDT and CDR2 YYEEEE. Trimming took off 2 bases at V and 2 bases at J, with 10 bases between the two ends. In DNA form, the CDR3 reads TGTGCCAGCAGCTTATTACAGAGAAACACCGGGGAGCTGTTTTTT. Translating gives CASSLLQRNTGELFF.

The rearrangement joins TRBV6-5 to TRBJ1-6; D remains ambiguous. Germline CDR1 is MNHEY and CDR2 is SVGAGI. This CDR3 comprises 13 residues. Between the trimmed V and J ends, which lost 6 bases and 9 bases, there was a span of 12 bases. For the CDR3, the DNA is TGTGCCAGCAGGCTGTCCAGTCCTTCACCCCTCCACTTT. Translation: CASRLSSPSPLHF.

This chain links TRBV9 with TRBJ1-2; 9 nucleotides agree with TRBD1. The CDR3 loop spans 15 amino acids. The germline V gene has CDR1 SGDLS and CDR2 YYNGEE. V trimming: 4 bases; J trimming: 7 bases; junction bases outside the gene matches: 11. CDR3 bases: TGTGCCAGCAGCCCGCCACAGGGGGCGCTTCTTGGCTACACCTTC. Amino acid sequence: CASSPPQGALLGYTF.

This rearrangement joins TRBV27 to TRBJ1-2, with D possibly matching TRBD1 (5 bases). The CDR3 spans 14 residues. V lost 2 bases, J lost 3 bases, and 10 bases lay in between. Germline CDR1 reads MNHEY; CDR2 reads SMNVEV (reference sequence). In DNA, the CDR3 is TGTGCCAGCAGTTTACAGGGCCGATACTATGGCTACACCTTC. It translates to CASSLQGRYYGYTF.

The sample holds a few counts of this clone. The chain is built from TRBV19 and TRBJ1-3; D is unclear. The length of the CDR3 is 12 residues. Germline CDR1 LNHDA, CDR2 SQIVND (reference sequence). V lost 4 bases to trimming and J lost 9 bases, with 10 bases between them. Written as DNA, the CDR3 is TGTGCCAGTAGTAGTCCGGGAGGCACCATATATTTT. Translating gives CASSSPGGTIYF.

In this sample, this clone turned up a few times. The V call is TRBV3-1 (or the pseudogene TRBV3-2), the J call TRBJ2-5; 8 bases agree with TRBD2. The CDR3 is 18 residues long. With V trimmed by 0 bases and J by 2 bases, 11 bases remained unmatched. CDR1 and CDR2 (germline): LGHDT, YNNKEL (reference sequence). CDR3 loop: CASSQESGLAGHQETQYF. CDR3 in DNA: TGTGCCAGCAGCCAAGAATCGGGATTAGCGGGGCATCAAGAGACCCAGTACTTC.